The 15 T cell receptor beta chains in this list originate from one sample, sequenced in a study of T cell repertoires in cytomegalovirus infection. MiXCR was run by TCRdb on the reads, yielding one entry per CDR3 protein. The data show tens of thousands of distinct CDR3 sequences, around 20% seen once. No antigen is known for these receptors. Sequences were derived from CD8+ T cells from cultured PBMCs, sampled from culture after CMV antigen stimulation. These receptors originate from a human donor in good health (CMV status not recorded). Some clones in this sample may be carry-over from other donors' samples.

A few counts support this clonotype. The chain employs TRBV11-2 and TRBJ2-3, with D uncertain. CDR1 SGHAT and CDR2 FQNNGV come from the germline V gene. Trimming cost V 3 bases and J 10 bases, with 8 bases left between them. The length of the CDR3 is 11 residues. For the CDR3, the DNA is TGTGCCAGCAGCTTTTCCCTAGCGCAGTATTTT. Translation gives CASSFSLAQYF.

This clonotype was detected many times. This chain connects TRBV7-2 to TRBJ1-1, with no clear D. The CDR3 is 13 residues long. With 3 bases removed from V and 1 base from J, the gap between germline ends came to 6 bases. From germline, CDR1 is SGHTA and CDR2 FQGNSA. The CDR3 loop reads CASSFPGNTEAFF. CDR3 DNA: TGTGCCAGCAGCTTCCCAGGGAACACTGAAGCTTTCTTT.

The V and J genes are TRBV7-9 and TRBJ2-3; D may be TRBD1 or TRBD2 (6 bases each). The V end was cut by 5 bases, the J end by 6 bases, with 21 bases between. The germline V gene encodes CDR1 SEHNR and CDR2 FQNEAQ (reference sequence). The CDR3 is made up of 16 amino acids. The CDR3 protein is CASSPAFGRQADTQYF. As DNA, the CDR3 is TGTGCCAGCAGCCCCGCTTTCGGGAGACAGGCGGATACGCAGTATTTT.

The rearrangement links TRBV2 to TRBJ1-6, with D hard to call. With 1 base removed from V and 11 bases from J, the gap between germline ends came to 12 bases. CDR3 size: 14 residues. From germline, CDR1 is SNHLY and CDR2 FYNNEI. The CDR3 reads CASSEESGGPPLHF. Here the CDR3 DNA reads TGTGCCAGCAGTGAAGAGTCGGGAGGCCCACCCCTCCACTTT. Together with reference TRBV2 and TRBJ1-6, the CDR3 gives the full variable domain: EPEVTQTPSHQVTQMGQEVILRCVPISNHLYFYWYRQILGQKVEFLVSFYNNEISEKSEIFDDQFSVERPDGSNFTLKIRSTKLEDSAMYFCASSEESGGPPLHFGNGTRLTVT.

A few counts support this clonotype. The V call is TRBV6-6, the J call TRBJ2-7; 9 bases agree with TRBD1. From germline, CDR1 is MNHNY and CDR2 SVGAGI (reference sequence). This CDR3 is 13 amino acids long. With V trimmed by 8 bases and J by 6 bases, 8 bases remained unmatched. CDR3 in DNA: TGTGCCAGCGTTGGACAGGGGATAGTCGAGCAGTACTTC. Translated: CASVGQGIVEQYF.

This clonotype has ten or more counts. The genes are TRBV27 and TRBJ1-2, with 9 bases lining up with TRBD1. V was clipped by 5 bases and J by 7 bases; unmatched bases: 5. Germline-derived CDR1 and CDR2 are MNHEY and SMNVEV (reference sequence). The CDR3 is made up of 13 amino acids. CDR3 DNA sequence: TGTGCCAGCAGTGAAGGGACAGGGCTTGGCTACACCTTC. As protein: CASSEGTGLGYTF.

The chain employs TRBV12-3 or TRBV12-4 and TRBJ2-5; 11 nucleotides agree with TRBD1. The CDR3 is made up of 15 amino acids. V lost 2 bases, J lost 5 bases, and 4 bases stayed unmatched. CDR3: CASSLRGQGDETQYF. The DNA of the CDR3 is TGTGCCAGCAGTTTAAGGGGACAGGGGGACGAGACCCAGTACTTC.

The gene calls are TRBV7-3 and TRBJ2-1; TRBD1 matches at 9 bases. From germline, CDR1 is SGHTA and CDR2 FQGTGA. This CDR3 spans 16 amino acids. V lost 2 bases, J lost 6 bases, and 8 bases stayed unmatched. The CDR3 DNA follows: TGTGCCAGCAGCTTATCTCCGGGACAGGGATCCAATGAGCAGTTCTTC. Its protein is CASSLSPGQGSNEQFF.

The CDR3 sequence: CASRLAGVLLQETQYF. CDR3 nucleotide sequence: TGTGCCTCACGACTAGCGGGAGTCCTTCTCCAAGAGACCCAGTACTTC. V is TRBV19 and J is TRBJ2-5; TRBD2 agrees at 12 bases. The CDR3 runs to 16 residues. V lost 11 bases and J lost 1; bases outside the gene matches: 11. Germline values: CDR1 LNHDA, CDR2 SQIVND (reference sequence).

This chain links TRBV6-2 or TRBV6-3 with TRBJ2-1; a weak D match, TRBD2 (6 bases). There are 15 residues in the CDR3. V was pared by 4 bases and J by 7 bases, with 17 bases between. Germline V gene sequence: CDR1 MNHEY, CDR2 SVGEGT. CDR3 sequence reads: CASSSSSSERNEQFF. CDR3 coding DNA: TGTGCCAGCAGTTCCTCCTCTAGCGAGAGAAATGAGCAGTTCTTC.

This clonotype occurred a few times. The genes are TRBV7-9 and TRBJ2-1; 12 positions match TRBD2. There are 16 residues in the CDR3. The germline gives CDR1 SEHNR, CDR2 FQNEAQ (reference sequence). The junction had 5 bases not matched to a gene; V was cut back by 5 bases and J by 3 bases. The CDR3 sequence is CASSTPSGRGYNEQFF. The CDR3 DNA is TGTGCCAGCAGCACTCCTAGCGGGAGGGGCTACAATGAGCAGTTCTTC.

The chain links TRBV6-2 or TRBV6-3 to TRBJ1-5; a possible D gene is TRBD1 (5 bases). V gave up 2 bases and J gave up 3 bases, with 11 bases separating them. The CDR3 is 15 amino acids. The V gene's germline CDR1 is MNHEY and CDR2 SVGEGT. In nucleotides, the CDR3 is TGTGCCAGCAGTTACGCGGGACCCCCCAATCAGCCCCAGCATTTT. This encodes CASSYAGPPNQPQHF.

The chain couples TRBV7-6 to TRBJ2-3; 9 bases are a match to TRBD1. The germline V gene encodes CDR1 SGHVS and CDR2 FNYEAQ. This CDR3 contains 16 residues. Unmatched junction bases numbered 3, after V lost 1 base and J lost 1 base. As DNA, the CDR3 is TGTGCCAGCAGCTTAGGCGGACAGGGGCGCACAGATACGCAGTATTTT. Amino acids: CASSLGGQGRTDTQYF.

The genes are TRBV28 and TRBJ1-1; D possibly corresponds to TRBD1 (6 bases). Trimming cost V 2 bases and J 7 bases, with 8 bases left between them. The CDR3 loop spans 12 amino acids. Germline lookup yields CDR1 MDHEN and CDR2 SYDVKM. CDR3 residues: CASSLGGREAFF. The CDR3 DNA sequence: TGTGCCAGCAGTTTAGGGGGGCGTGAAGCTTTCTTT.

The gene calls are TRBV24-1 and TRBJ2-3; TRBD2 aligns across 7 bases. V dropped 7 bases and J dropped 2; count of bases not matched to a gene: 11. The germline gives CDR1 KGHDR, CDR2 SFDVKD. This CDR3 contains 16 residues. CDR3 loop: CATSAPDGRNTDTQYF. The CDR3 DNA reads TGTGCCACCAGCGCACCGGACGGGAGGAACACAGATACGCAGTATTTT.